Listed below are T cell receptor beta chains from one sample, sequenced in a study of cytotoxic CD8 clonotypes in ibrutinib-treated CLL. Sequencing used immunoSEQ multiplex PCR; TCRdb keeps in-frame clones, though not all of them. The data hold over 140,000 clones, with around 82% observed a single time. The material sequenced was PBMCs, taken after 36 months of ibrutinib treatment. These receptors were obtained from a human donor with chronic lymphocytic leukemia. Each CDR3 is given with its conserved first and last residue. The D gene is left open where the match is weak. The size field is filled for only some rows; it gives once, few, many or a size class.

CASSLWGLRGNTIYF,TGCGCCAGCAGCTTGTGGGGATTGAGGGGAAACACCATATATTTT,TRBV5-1,-,TRBJ1-3,-
CASSPGTGSTKRFF,TGTGCCAGCAGTCCTGGGACAGGGTCAACAAAAAGGTTCTTC,TRBV6-6,-,TRBJ2-1,TRBD1
CASSSFRQLNTEAFF,TGTGCCAGCAGCTCCTTCAGACAGTTGAACACTGAAGCTTTCTTT,TRBV21-1,-,TRBJ1-1,-
CASSVDTFGAGLAETQYF,TGTGCCAGCAGCGTAGATACATTCGGAGCGGGACTAGCGGAGACCCAGTACTTC,TRBV9,-,TRBJ2-5,TRBD2
CASSLTGKNEKLFF,TGTGCCAGCAGTTTAACAGGGAAGAATGAAAAACTGTTTTTT,TRBV27,-,TRBJ1-4,-
CASRRLGYNEQFF,TGTGCCAGTAGGAGATTGGGGTACAATGAGCAGTTCTTC,TRBV19,-,TRBJ2-1,-
CASSRPLGREGVNEQFF,TGTGCCAGTAGTAGGCCCCTCGGGCGGGAGGGCGTGAATGAGCAGTTCTTC,TRBV19,-,TRBJ2-1,TRBD2
CASRLAGSYNEQFF,TGTGCCAGCCGGCTAGCGGGGTCCTACAATGAGCAGTTCTTC,TRBV7-2,-,TRBJ2-1,TRBD2
CSARGGGKSTEAFF,TGCAGCGCCCGGGGTGGGGGGAAAAGCACTGAAGCTTTCTTT,TRBV29-1,-,TRBJ1-1,-
CASREEATRVSNEQFF,TGTGCCAGCAGGGAAGAGGCCACCCGGGTATCCAATGAGCAGTTCTTC,TRBV7-3,few,TRBJ2-1,-
CASSPVWNYNEQFF,TGTGCCAGCAGCCCTGTGTGGAACTACAATGAGCAGTTCTTC,TRBV2,-,TRBJ2-1,-
CSVVLNNQPQHF,TGCAGCGTTGTTTTGAACAATCAGCCCCAGCATTTT,TRBV29-1,-,TRBJ1-5,-
CASSLAGDTEAFF,TGTGCCAGCTCACTCGCAGGGGACACTGAAGCTTTCTTT,TRBV18,-,TRBJ1-1,-
CASSLVQNYGYTF,TGTGCCAGCAGCTTGGTACAGAACTATGGCTACACCTTC,TRBV5-4,-,TRBJ1-2,-